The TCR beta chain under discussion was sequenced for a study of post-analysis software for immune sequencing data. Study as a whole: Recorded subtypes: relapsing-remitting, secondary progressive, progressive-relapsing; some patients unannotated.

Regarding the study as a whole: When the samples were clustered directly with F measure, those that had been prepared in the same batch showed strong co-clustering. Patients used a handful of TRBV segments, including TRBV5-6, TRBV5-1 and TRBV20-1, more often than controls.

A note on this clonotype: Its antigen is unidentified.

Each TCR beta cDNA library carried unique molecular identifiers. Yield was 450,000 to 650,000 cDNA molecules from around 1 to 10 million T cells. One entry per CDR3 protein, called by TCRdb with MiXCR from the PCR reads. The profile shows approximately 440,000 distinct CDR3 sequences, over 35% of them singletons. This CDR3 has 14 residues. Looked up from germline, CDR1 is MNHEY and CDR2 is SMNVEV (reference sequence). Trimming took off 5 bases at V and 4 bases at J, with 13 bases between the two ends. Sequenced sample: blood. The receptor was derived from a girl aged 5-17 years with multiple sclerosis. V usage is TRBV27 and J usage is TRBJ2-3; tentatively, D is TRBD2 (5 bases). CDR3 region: CASSPGSRADTQYF. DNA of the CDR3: TGTGCCAGCAGTCCGGGATCCCGCGCAGATACGCAGTATTTT.